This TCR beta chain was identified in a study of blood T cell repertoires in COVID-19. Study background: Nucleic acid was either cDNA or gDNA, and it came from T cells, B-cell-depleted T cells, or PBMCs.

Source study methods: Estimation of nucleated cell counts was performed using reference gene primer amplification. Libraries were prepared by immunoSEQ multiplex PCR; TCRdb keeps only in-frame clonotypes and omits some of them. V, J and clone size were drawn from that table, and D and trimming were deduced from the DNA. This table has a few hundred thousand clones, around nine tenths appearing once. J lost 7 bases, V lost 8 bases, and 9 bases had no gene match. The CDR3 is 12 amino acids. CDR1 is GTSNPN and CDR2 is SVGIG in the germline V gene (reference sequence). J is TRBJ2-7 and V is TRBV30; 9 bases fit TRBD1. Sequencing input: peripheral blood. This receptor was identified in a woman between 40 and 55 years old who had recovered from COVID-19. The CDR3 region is CAGTGQGREQYF. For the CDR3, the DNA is TGTGCCGGAACCGGACAGGGGCGGGAGCAGTACTTC.